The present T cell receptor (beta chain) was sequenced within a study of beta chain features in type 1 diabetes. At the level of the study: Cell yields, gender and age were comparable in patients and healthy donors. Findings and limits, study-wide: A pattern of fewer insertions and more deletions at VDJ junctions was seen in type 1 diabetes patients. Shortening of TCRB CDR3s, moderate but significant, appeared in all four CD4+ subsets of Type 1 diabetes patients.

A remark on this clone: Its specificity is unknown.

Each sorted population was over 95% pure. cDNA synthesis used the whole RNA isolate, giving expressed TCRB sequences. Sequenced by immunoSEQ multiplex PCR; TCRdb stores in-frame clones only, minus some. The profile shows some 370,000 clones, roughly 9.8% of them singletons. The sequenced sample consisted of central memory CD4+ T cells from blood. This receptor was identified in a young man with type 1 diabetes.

CDR3 nucleotides: TGTGCCACCCGACCTCACCCCACCGGGGAGCTGTTTTTT. It translates to CATRPHPTGELFF. The chain carries TRBV6-1 and TRBJ2-2, with D hard to call. Per germline, CDR1 MNHNS and CDR2 SASEGT. There are 13 residues in the CDR3. Trimming took off 10 bases at V and 4 bases at J, with 13 bases between the two ends.